Shown below are 17 T cell receptor beta chains from a single sample sequenced in a study of blood T cell repertoires in COVID-19. Clones were read by immunoSEQ multiplex PCR, and TCRdb kept only the in-frame ones, dropping some. Found here are some 97,000 clones, 70% to 90% of them singletons; the top ten hold around an eighth. The material sequenced was peripheral blood. These receptors originate from a man over 45 with active or convalescent COVID-19.

This chain links TRBV27 with TRBJ2-7; a possible D gene is TRBD1 (5 bases). V dropped 5 bases and J dropped 7 bases, with 27 bases sitting between them. The CDR3 sequence is 17 residues long. Germline V lookup: CDR1 MNHEY, CDR2 SMNVEV (reference sequence). The CDR3: CASSPALRELGLSEQYF. The CDR3 DNA reads as TGTGCCAGCAGTCCAGCCCTCAGGGAATTGGGTCTGTCAGAGCAGTACTTC.

The chain employs TRBV5-4 and TRBJ2-1; 7 positions match TRBD2. The trim removed 0 bases at V and 7 bases at J, leaving 13 bases unmatched. Germline V gene lookup returns CDR1 SGHNT and CDR2 YYREEE (reference sequence). CDR3 length: 17 residues. The CDR3: CASSLAGGRASGNEQFF. The CDR3 bases are TGTGCCAGCAGCTTGGCCGGAGGGAGGGCCTCAGGTAATGAGCAGTTCTTC.

The chain is built from TRBV6-5 and TRBJ2-1; tentatively, D is TRBD1 (5 bases). V dropped 7 bases and J dropped 7 bases, with 14 bases sitting between them. Per germline, CDR1 MNHEY and CDR2 SVGAGI. The CDR3 sequence is 13 residues long. As DNA, the CDR3 is TGTGCCAGCAAAAAGGCCGCAGGGAATGAGCAGTTCTTC. Translating gives CASKKAAGNEQFF.

The chain recombines TRBV7-9 with TRBJ2-5; 7 bases fit TRBD1. The V segment lost 5 bases and the J segment 4 bases; nucleotides outside the gene matches: 7. The germline CDR1 and CDR2 sequences are SEHNR and FQNEAQ (reference sequence). This CDR3 region has 14 residues. The CDR3 loop is CASSAKQGRETQYF. As DNA, the CDR3 is TGTGCCAGCAGCGCGAAACAGGGGAGAGAGACCCAGTACTTC.

This clone occurred once. The genes are TRBV30 and TRBJ1-1; no reliable D call. V lost 4 bases and J lost 3, with 12 bases in between. CDR1 is GTSNPN and CDR2 is SVGIG in the germline V gene (reference sequence). The CDR3 has 13 amino acids. CDR3 nucleotide sequence: TGTGCCTGGAACCTTCAGCGGGACACTGAAGCTTTCTTT. This gives the protein CAWNLQRDTEAFF. Looking up the rest from reference TRBV30 and TRBJ1-1 gives the full variable domain: SQTIHQWPATLVQPVGSPLSLECTVEGTSNPNLYWYRQAAGRGLQLLFYSVGIGQISSEVPQNLSASRPQDRQFILSSKKLLLSDSGFYLCAWNLQRDTEAFFGQGTRLTVV.

This clone was recorded a few times. The rearrangement uses TRBV5-1 and TRBJ1-1; TRBD1 matches 9 bases. V gave up 4 bases and J gave up 0 bases; unmatched junction bases: 10. In germline, CDR1 is SGHRS, CDR2 YFSETQ. The CDR3 loop spans 17 amino acids. CDR3 residues: CASSIQGAGVLNTEAFF. CDR3 coding DNA: TGCGCCAGCAGCATACAGGGGGCTGGCGTGTTGAACACTGAAGCTTTCTTT. Looking up the rest from reference TRBV5-1 and TRBJ1-1 gives the full variable domain: KAGVTQTPRYLIKTRGQQVTLSCSPISGHRSVSWYQQTPGQGLQFLFEYFSETQRNKGNFPGRFSGRQFSNSRSEMNVSTLELGDSALYLCASSIQGAGVLNTEAFFGQGTRLTVV.

This chain joins TRBV27 and TRBJ2-7; possibly TRBD2 for D (6 bases). The V end was cut by 7 bases, the J end by 2 bases, with 12 bases between. Per germline, CDR1 MNHEY and CDR2 SMNVEV (reference sequence). This CDR3 has 13 residues. As DNA, the CDR3 is TGTGCCAGCAAAGACTGGACTACCTACGAGCAGTACTTC. This encodes CASKDWTTYEQYF.

The J gene is TRBJ1-1, the V gene TRBV19, with D uncertain. Germline V CDR1 and CDR2: LNHDA, SQIVND (reference sequence). Between the trimmed V and J ends, which lost 1 base and 3 bases, there was a span of 12 bases. This CDR3 has 15 residues. CDR3 amino acids: CASSIGVRQDTEAFF. The CDR3 nucleotides are TGTGCCAGTAGTATAGGCGTCCGGCAGGACACTGAAGCTTTCTTT. Using reference TRBV19 and TRBJ1-1 for the parts outside the CDR3, the full variable domain is DGGITQSPKYLFRKEGQNVTLSCEQNLNHDAMYWYRQDPGQGLRLIYYSQIVNDFQKGDIAEGYSVSREKKESFPLTVTSAQKNPTAFYLCASSIGVRQDTEAFFGQGTRLTVV.

This clone was picked up one time. V gene TRBV5-1 combines with J gene TRBJ2-1; 8 bases fit TRBD2. Germline-derived CDR1 and CDR2 are SGHRS and YFSETQ. V dropped 0 bases and J dropped 8; count of bases not matched to a gene: 4. The CDR3 runs 14 residues. For the CDR3, the DNA is TGCGCCAGCAGCTTGGGACTAGCGTTCGATGAGCAGTTCTTC. Encoded protein: CASSLGLAFDEQFF.

A word on this clone: The junction does not match germline at one end; this may be a read error. The chain uses TRBV2 and TRBJ2-4, with TRBD2 as a possible D gene (5 bases). The CDR3 extends over 13 amino acids. CDR1 and CDR2 (germline): SNHLY, FYNNEI. CDR3 region: CASGDGIENIQYF. The CDR3 DNA reads TGTGCCAGCGGTGACGGGATTGAAAACATTCAGTACTTC.

The genes are TRBV29-1 and TRBJ1-3; D is unclear. Trimming shortened V by 7 bases and J by 0 bases, and 16 bases separated the two germline ends. The length of the CDR3 is 15 residues. Germline V gene sequence: CDR1 SQVTM, CDR2 ANQGSEA. This CDR3 reads CSAWVQSLSGNTIYF. The CDR3 nucleotides read TGCAGCGCTTGGGTACAGTCACTCTCTGGAAACACCATATATTTT.

V is TRBV2 and J is TRBJ2-7; a possible D gene is TRBD1 (5 bases). This CDR3 contains 12 residues. Germline-derived CDR1 and CDR2 are SNHLY and FYNNEI. V was pared by 8 bases and J by 0 bases, with 8 bases between. The CDR3 nucleotides read TGTGCCAGCTTAGACAGCTCCTACGAGCAGTACTTC. Translation: CASLDSSYEQYF.

CDR3 nucleotide sequence: TGCGCCAGCAGCTTGGGAATAGGCGGGGGCCCGATAGATACGCAGTATTTT. Amino acids: CASSLGIGGGPIDTQYF. The chain uses TRBV5-1 and TRBJ2-3; D might be TRBD2 (7 bases). This CDR3 has 17 amino acids. Germline-derived CDR1 and CDR2 are SGHRS and YFSETQ. V was pared by 0 bases and J by 5 bases, with 19 bases between. Variable domain in full (rest from reference TRBV5-1 and TRBJ2-3): KAGVTQTPRYLIKTRGQQVTLSCSPISGHRSVSWYQQTPGQGLQFLFEYFSETQRNKGNFPGRFSGRQFSNSRSEMNVSTLELGDSALYLCASSLGIGGGPIDTQYFGPGTRLTVL.

In its sample, this clone was seen a few times. This rearrangement joins TRBV5-1 to TRBJ1-3; a weak D match, TRBD1 (6 bases). Germline CDR1 and CDR2: SGHRS and YFSETQ. V shed 1 base and J shed 8 bases, with 10 bases lying between them. CDR3 length: 13 residues. The CDR3 sequence: CASSLTGIDTIYF. DNA for the CDR3: TGCGCCAGCAGCTTGACAGGGATAGACACCATATATTTT.

The V and J genes are TRBV19 and TRBJ2-7, with 11 bases matching TRBD2. The CDR3 consists of 18 residues. Germline CDR1 is LNHDA and CDR2 is SQIVND (reference sequence). J was trimmed by 6 bases and V by 5 bases; bases with no gene match: 18. DNA of the CDR3: TGTGCCAGTAGTCCGGGGACTCCGACTAGCGGGATTAAAGTCGAGCAGTACTTC. This gives the protein CASSPGTPTSGIKVEQYF. The whole variable domain, filled in from reference TRBV19 and TRBJ2-7, reads DGGITQSPKYLFRKEGQNVTLSCEQNLNHDAMYWYRQDPGQGLRLIYYSQIVNDFQKGDIAEGYSVSREKKESFPLTVTSAQKNPTAFYLCASSPGTPTSGIKVEQYFGPGTRLTVT.

The chain links TRBV7-9 to TRBJ2-7; 11 nucleotides align to TRBD1. This CDR3 is 17 amino acids long. The germline V gene has CDR1 SEHNR and CDR2 FQNEAQ (reference sequence). Trimming took 5 bases from V and 4 from J; bases not matched to a gene: 13. This CDR3 reads CASSDSPGTGGKYEQYF. CDR3 nucleotide sequence: TGTGCCAGCAGCGACAGTCCGGGGACAGGGGGTAAATACGAGCAGTACTTC.

J is TRBJ2-1 and V is TRBV7-9, with D possibly being TRBD2 (5 bases). The germline CDR1 and CDR2 sequences are SEHNR and FQNEAQ (reference sequence). The CDR3 runs to 14 residues. V was trimmed by 1 base and J by 5 bases, leaving 9 bases between them. The CDR3 sequence: CASSLDEGHNEQFF. The DNA of the CDR3 is TGTGCCAGCAGCTTAGATGAGGGCCACAATGAGCAGTTCTTC.